The sequence of this TCR beta chain was determined in a study of blood T cell repertoires in COVID-19 (dated by TCRdb to 2019 to 2021). Concerning the study at large: Samples covering the acute and convalescent phases of COVID-19 were provided by collaborators in the United States, Italy and Spain. The repertoires were made available in a free public database intended to serve as a resource for research on the immune response to SARS-CoV-2. Samples came from the ongoing ImmuneRACE study (first 160 participants) plus 1,254 subjects from 6 global collaborators. The dataset comprised deeply sampled blood TCRbeta repertoires from subjects exposed to, actively infected with, or recovered from COVID-19. Where available, HLA class I and class II types were taken from metadata supplied by the sample provider and were not determined by assay-based typing. Nearly every sample came with metadata listing a de-identified subject ID, COVID-19 status, age in years and sex. The prospective study material was composed of cDNA or gDNA derived from T cells, B-cell-depleted T cells, or PBMCs. Results the study describes overall, beyond this receptor: The quantity of clinical and demographic metadata differed by source and by participant and was supplied without curation.

The immunoSEQ Assay, a bias-controlled multiplex PCR, was used to amplify TCRbeta CDR3 regions from genomic DNA. The study's own analysis went as follows. The number of nucleated cells in each sample was estimated by amplification of reference gene primers within the assay. To quantify the absolute abundance of each unique TCRbeta CDR3 rearrangement, sequence reads were collapsed and filtered. For each sample, productive Simpson clonality was calculated as the square root of Simpson's diversity index over productive rearrangements. The table comes from immuneACCESS by way of TCRdb, which keeps in-frame sequences with V and J called. Part of the clones is missing from these tables; in studies checked, under half for an unresolved V gene and the rest for unknown reasons. From that table come the V and J calls and clone size; the DNA was used to work out D and trimming. The sample includes about 190,000 clones, with 90% observed a single time. The top ten constitute 0.55% to 0.8% of the sample.

In the case of this clone: The target of this receptor is not known. No clone much larger than this one lies a single base away; base qualities are absent.

V and J are trimmed by 5 bases and 3 bases, and the gene matches miss 15 bases of the junction. The CDR3 holds 17 amino acids from the cysteine to the phenylalanine. This entry keeps only the CDR3 DNA: 51 bases, framed from base 1. CDR1 SGHVS and CDR2 FQNEAQ are derived from the germline V gene. Each collaborating institution followed its own protocols to collect whole blood in K2EDTA tubes. For TCRbeta analysis, collaborators shipped samples as frozen whole blood, isolated PBMCs, or DNA extracted from either of those sample types. This chain joins TRBV7-8 to TRBJ1-1; TRBD1 agrees with 7 junctional bases. Sequenced input: peripheral blood. This TCR derives from a man aged 45-60 years with acute or convalescent COVID-19. The nucleotide sequence is TGTGCCAGCAGCCCAATAGTAAGACAGGGTCGGGACACTGAAGCTTTCTTT. Its product reads: CASSPIVRQGRDTEAFF.